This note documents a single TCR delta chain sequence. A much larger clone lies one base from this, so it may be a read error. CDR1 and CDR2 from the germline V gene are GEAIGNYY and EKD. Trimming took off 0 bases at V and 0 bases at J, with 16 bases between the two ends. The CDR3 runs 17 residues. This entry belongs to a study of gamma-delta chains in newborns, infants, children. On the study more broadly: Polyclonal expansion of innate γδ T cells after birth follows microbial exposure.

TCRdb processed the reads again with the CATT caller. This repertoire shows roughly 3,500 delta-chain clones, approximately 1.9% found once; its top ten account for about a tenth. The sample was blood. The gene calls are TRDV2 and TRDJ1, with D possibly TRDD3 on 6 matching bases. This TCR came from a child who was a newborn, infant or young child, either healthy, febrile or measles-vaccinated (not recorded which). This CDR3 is CACDTVGGDRYTDKLIF. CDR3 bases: TGTGCCTGTGACACCGTTGGGGGGGACCGGTACACCGATAAACTCATCTTT.